The T cell receptor beta chain under discussion was sequenced for a study of shared clonotypes between healthy human individuals. TCRdb's copy holds only in-frame clones and misses some; the assay was immunoSEQ multiplex PCR. Of around 200,000 clones listed, 90% to 95% are singletons. Sequenced material: naive CD4+ T cells sorted from blood. The subset: CD45RA+ positively selected. The clonotype was recovered from a woman aged 30 to 39 in good health.

The CDR3 DNA reads TGTGCCAGCAGTACTAGTCCCTACGAGCAGTACTTC. Translating it yields CASSTSPYEQYF. The chain recombines TRBV6-5 with TRBJ2-5; a possible D gene is TRBD2 (5 bases). The J call could be wrong; TRBJ2-7 is a better fit for the DNA end. The germline gives CDR1 MNHEY, CDR2 SVGAGI. The CDR3 consists of 12 residues.